This section outlines one T cell receptor (beta chain) sequence together with its context. Enrolment of Seattle patients took place during active infection, and they were followed longitudinally. This entry comes from a study of blood T cell repertoires in COVID-19. As for the study in general: Spain, Italy and the United States supplied samples that represented acute and convalescent COVID-19. T cells, B-cell-depleted T cells, or PBMCs provided the cDNA or gDNA that served as material.

Authors' data handling: Amplifying reference gene primers gave estimates of nucleated cell counts. Generated by immunoSEQ multiplex PCR, the TCRdb table keeps only in-frame clones and is missing some. Clone size and V and J calls were adopted from that table, with D and trimming inferred from the DNA. The sample records about 150,000 clones, roughly 88% being singletons. CDR1 is SQVTM and CDR2 is ANQGSEA in the germline V gene. V lost 6 bases and J lost 0; bases outside the gene matches: 2. The CDR3 consists of 13 residues. This clonotype was obtained from a woman aged 55-69 years with COVID-19, enrolled during active disease. The chain combines TRBV29-1 with TRBJ2-3, with TRBD1 identical over 8 bases. The specimen sequenced was peripheral blood. For the CDR3, the DNA is TGCAGCGTCGGACAGGGCAGCACAGATACGCAGTATTTT. It is translated as CSVGQGSTDTQYF.